These 11 T cell receptor beta chains were all obtained from the same sample, sequenced in a study of T cell responses to AZD1222 COVID-19 vaccine. TCRdb keeps only in-frame clones here, not all; method: immunoSEQ multiplex PCR. Here the sample spans 130,000 to 150,000 clones, approximately 90% being singletons. Source: peripheral blood, taken on day 0 of MenACWY control vaccination. The source is an adult in good health.

The gene calls are TRBV5-1 and TRBJ1-1; D might be TRBD1 (5 bases). V dropped 6 bases and J dropped 4 bases, with 16 bases sitting between them. The CDR3 loop spans 14 amino acids. Germline CDR1 and CDR2: SGHRS and YFSETQ. The CDR3 loop reads CASKDGGVRTEAFF. The CDR3 DNA is TGCGCCAGCAAGGATGGGGGGGTACGCACTGAAGCTTTCTTT. The variable domain in full, completed from reference TRBV5-1 and TRBJ1-1, reads KAGVTQTPRYLIKTRGQQVTLSCSPISGHRSVSWYQQTPGQGLQFLFEYFSETQRNKGNFPGRFSGRQFSNSRSEMNVSTLELGDSALYLCASKDGGVRTEAFFGQGTRLTVV.

The rearrangement links TRBV28 to TRBJ2-2; tentative D call: TRBD1 (6 bases). The CDR3 runs to 13 residues. Germline V gene data show CDR1 as MDHEN and CDR2 as SYDVKM. V lost 7 bases and J lost 1, with 7 bases in between. The CDR3 sequence is CASKTGNTGELFF. The DNA for the CDR3 is TGTGCCAGCAAGACAGGGAACACCGGGGAGCTGTTTTTT.

CDR3 amino acids: CASSLDLASGGNEQFF. The CDR3 bases are TGTGCCAGCAGCTTAGATCTGGCTAGCGGGGGGAATGAGCAGTTCTTC. V usage is TRBV11-2 and J usage is TRBJ2-1; 11 bases are shared with TRBD2. The CDR3 consists of 16 residues. Looked up from germline, CDR1 is SGHAT and CDR2 is FQNNGV. Trimming cost V 0 bases and J 7 bases; bases outside gene matches: 5. The full variable domain, completed using reference TRBV11-2 and TRBJ2-1, is EAGVAQSPRYKIIEKRQSVAFWCNPISGHATLYWYQQILGQGPKLLIQFQNNGVVDDSQLPKDRFSAERLKGVDSTLKIQPAKLEDSAVYLCASSLDLASGGNEQFFGPGTRLTVL.

V usage is TRBV18 and J usage is TRBJ2-7; 8 bases are shared with TRBD1. Unmatched junction bases numbered 5, after V lost 5 bases and J lost 2 bases. The CDR3 length is 14 residues. Germline CDR1 is KGHSH and CDR2 is LQKENI. CDR3 sequence reads: CASSEAGGTYEQYF. CDR3 in DNA: TGTGCCAGCTCAGAGGCAGGGGGCACCTACGAGCAGTACTTC.

The chain carries TRBV10-3 and TRBJ1-1, with D maybe TRBD1 (5 bases). Germline CDR1 and CDR2: ENHRY and SYGVKD. The CDR3 runs to 16 residues. Trimming stripped 0 bases from V and 5 bases from J, with 16 bases between. In nucleotides, the CDR3 is TGTGCCATCAGTGAGTCGATGAAGACAAAGGGGACTGAAGCTTTCTTT. Its translation: CAISESMKTKGTEAFF.

The J gene is TRBJ2-7, the V gene TRBV5-1; D remains ambiguous. V was pared by 4 bases and J by 2 bases, with 10 bases between. This CDR3 contains 13 residues. Per the germline V gene, CDR1 is SGHRS and CDR2 is YFSETQ. Here the CDR3 DNA reads TGCGCCAGCAGCGCCCAGCGTACCTACGAGCAGTACTTC. Translation: CASSAQRTYEQYF.

This chain connects TRBV5-1 to TRBJ1-2; TRBD1 matches 7 bases. Germline V gene lookup returns CDR1 SGHRS and CDR2 YFSETQ. V shed 2 bases, J shed 4 bases, and the junction held 8 bases outside the gene matches. There are 15 residues in the CDR3. CDR3 loop: CASSFYQGVGYGYTF. The CDR3 nucleotides read TGCGCCAGCAGCTTCTACCAGGGGGTAGGCTATGGCTACACCTTC.

The chain is built from TRBV3-1 (or the pseudogene TRBV3-2) and TRBJ2-1; 9 positions match TRBD1. Looked up from germline, CDR1 is LGHDT and CDR2 is YNNKEL (reference sequence). This CDR3 is 15 amino acids long. The V gene end was trimmed by 6 bases and the J gene end by 6 bases; junction bases not matched to a gene: 9. The CDR3: CASRGNRGLGNEQFF. In DNA, the CDR3 is TGTGCCAGCAGGGGCAACAGGGGGCTGGGCAATGAGCAGTTCTTC.

This clone was observed a single time. The chain employs TRBV7-8 and TRBJ1-1; possibly TRBD1 for D (5 bases). The CDR3 is 13 residues long. Germline-derived CDR1 and CDR2 are SGHVS and FQNEAQ. The ends were cut back, 3 bases at V and 1 base at J, with 6 bases in the middle. CDR3 nucleotide sequence: TGTGCCAGCAGCTTGAGGGGGAACACTGAAGCTTTCTTT. Protein: CASSLRGNTEAFF.

The chain employs TRBV2 and TRBJ1-1, with D possibly being TRBD1 (6 bases). The germline V gene encodes CDR1 SNHLY and CDR2 FYNNEI. CDR3 length: 14 amino acids. Trimming removed 7 bases from V and 0 bases from J, with 12 bases in between. CDR3: CASIRGGLNTEAFF. The CDR3 nucleotides read TGTGCCAGCATCCGAGGGGGGCTGAACACTGAAGCTTTCTTT.

This clone was seen a handful of times. This chain joins TRBV11-3 and TRBJ2-3; the D is unclear. This CDR3 is 12 amino acids long. The germline V and J ends were trimmed by 0 bases and 8 bases, with 6 bases remaining between them. The germline gives CDR1 SGHNT, CDR2 YENEEA. The CDR3: CASSLEEGTQYF. The CDR3 DNA reads as TGTGCCAGCAGCTTAGAGGAAGGTACGCAGTATTTT.